This TCR beta chain emerged from a study of blood T cell repertoires in COVID-19. Study-wide context: The samples span acute and convalescent COVID-19 from the United States, Italy and Spain.

Source study methods: The assay estimated nucleated cells by amplifying reference gene primers. Sequencing used immunoSEQ multiplex PCR; TCRdb keeps in-frame clones, though not all of them. V, J and clone size were drawn from that table, and D and trimming were deduced from the DNA. The sample has 250,000 to 350,000 clones; around 90% are singletons. The CDR3 loop spans 14 amino acids. Trimming removed 1 base from V and 3 bases from J, with 9 bases in between. CDR1 is SEHNR and CDR2 is FQNEAQ in the germline V gene (reference sequence). Study members were between roughly 18 and 90 years old and lived in 20 to 30 US regions. Clinical histories supplied by participants themselves formed the basis of cohort assignment. The count of this clone is one.

Sequencing used PBMCs or T cells enriched from blood (not recorded which). This receptor was taken from a woman aged 18-30 years with acute COVID-19. The chain links TRBV7-9 to TRBJ2-5, with D possibly being TRBD2 (5 bases). CDR3 region: CASSLGVGKETQYF. DNA of the CDR3: TGTGCCAGCAGCTTAGGAGTCGGGAAAGAGACCCAGTACTTC.